Each of the 29 T cell receptor beta chains below was sequenced from the same sample in a study of blood T cell repertoires in COVID-19. Sequenced by immunoSEQ multiplex PCR; TCRdb stores in-frame clones only, minus some. The sample includes roughly 70,000 clones, 70% to 90% of them seen just once. Sequenced: peripheral blood. Receptors were obtained from a human donor in a cohort sampled during active COVID-19.

The chain employs TRBV6-5 and TRBJ2-7; D may be TRBD2 (5 bases). The CDR3 spans 12 residues. Trimming pared 7 bases from V and 4 bases from J, leaving 11 bases between. CDR1 and CDR2 (germline): MNHEY, SVGAGI. DNA for the CDR3: TGTGCCAGCAAACAGCGGAATTACGAGCAGTACGTC. Translation gives CASKQRNYEQYV.

The gene calls are TRBV29-1 and TRBJ1-2; D might be TRBD1 (6 bases). The CDR3 is made up of 14 amino acids. In germline, CDR1 is SQVTM, CDR2 ANQGSEA. With 6 bases removed from V and 4 bases from J, the gap between germline ends came to 18 bases. CDR3 loop: CSVIHPGTPYGYTF. The CDR3 DNA reads as TGCAGCGTCATCCACCCCGGGACACCCTATGGCTACACCTTC.

This sequence joins TRBV3-1 (or the pseudogene TRBV3-2) and TRBJ2-2, with a tentative D call TRBD1 (6 bases). V shed 1 base and J shed 6 bases, with 9 bases lying between them. Germline CDR1 is LGHDT and CDR2 is YNNKEL (reference sequence). The CDR3 runs 14 residues. The CDR3 DNA reads as TGTGCCAGCAGCCAAGCAGGGGTGGCCGGGGAGCTGTTTTTT. Translating gives CASSQAGVAGELFF.

This chain's CDR3 is CASSPARASNPYGYTF. The CDR3 nucleotides are TGTGCCAGCTCACCAGCCAGGGCTTCAAACCCCTATGGCTACACCTTC. The chain is built from TRBV18 and TRBJ1-2; D is possibly TRBD1 (5 bases). V gave up 2 bases and J gave up 4 bases, with 17 bases separating them. This CDR3 is built from 16 residues. Germline-derived CDR1 and CDR2 are KGHSH and LQKENI.

The chain has TRBV11-2 and TRBJ1-2; maybe TRBD1 (5 bases). Trimming pared 3 bases from V and 3 bases from J, leaving 11 bases between. The CDR3 extends over 14 amino acids. The germline gives CDR1 SGHAT, CDR2 FQNNGV. The CDR3 DNA is TGTGCCAGCAGCTTCGGGGGGGTGGACTATGGCTACACCTTC. This encodes CASSFGGVDYGYTF.

This clone was observed a single time. The chain joins TRBV10-2 to TRBJ2-3, with D possibly TRBD1 on 6 matching bases. The germline V gene encodes CDR1 WSHSY and CDR2 SAAADI. CDR3 length: 12 residues. Trimming took 10 bases from V and 4 from J, leaving 12 bases between them. Here the CDR3 DNA reads TGCGCCACCCAGCAGGGGCCAGATACGCAGTATTTT. This encodes CATQQGPDTQYF.

Comments on this clone: The junction departs from the called germline gene at one end, perhaps through a read error. The chain's CDR3 is CASSEYGQGAVF. The CDR3 DNA sequence: TGTGCCAGCAGTGAATACGGACAGGGGGCCGTTTTT. The rearrangement links TRBV6-1 to TRBJ1-5; 11 bases line up with TRBD1. Germline CDR1 reads MNHNS; CDR2 reads SASEGT. The CDR3 has 12 residues.

This rearrangement joins TRBV5-4 to TRBJ1-3, with a weak D call TRBD1 (5 bases). CDR3 length: 17 residues. CDR1 SGHNT and CDR2 YYREEE come from the germline V gene (reference sequence). V lost 2 bases to trimming and J lost 1 base, with 16 bases between them. CDR3 in DNA: TGTGCCAGCAGCTTAAAAGGACTGGGGGGATCTGGAAACACCATATATTTT. It codes for CASSLKGLGGSGNTIYF.

The J gene is TRBJ2-1, the V gene TRBV19; the D gene is possibly TRBD2 (5 bases). The CDR3 is made up of 14 amino acids. V was pared by 6 bases and J by 2 bases, with 11 bases between. CDR1 is LNHDA, CDR2 SQIVND, per germline (reference sequence). CDR3 sequence: CASSEGTPYNEQFF. CDR3 DNA sequence: TGTGCCAGTAGCGAGGGAACCCCCTACAATGAGCAGTTCTTC.

The chain recombines TRBV3-1 (or the pseudogene TRBV3-2) with TRBJ2-3, with 16 bases fitting TRBD2. This CDR3 spans 18 amino acids. Germline V lookup: CDR1 LGHDT, CDR2 YNNKEL (reference sequence). The V segment lost 4 bases and the J segment 1 base; nucleotides outside the gene matches: 5. The CDR3 DNA is TGTGCCAGCAGCCTCGGGACTAGCGGGAGGGCCGGCACAGATACGCAGTATTTT. Translation gives CASSLGTSGRAGTDTQYF.

The J gene is TRBJ2-7, the V gene TRBV5-1, with 10 bases fitting TRBD2. Germline-derived CDR1 and CDR2 are SGHRS and YFSETQ. The CDR3 consists of 16 residues. With V trimmed by 1 base and J by 3 bases, 7 bases remained unmatched. CDR3 DNA sequence: TGCGCCAGCAGCTTGTCCATAGCGGGAGGCGGCTACGAGCAGTACTTC. It codes for CASSLSIAGGGYEQYF.

This clone was counted a single time. The chain couples TRBV5-5 to TRBJ1-1; a weak D match, TRBD1 (6 bases). Deletions cut 4 bases from V and 6 bases from J, with 13 bases between. This CDR3 region has 13 residues. Germline V lookup: CDR1 SGHKS, CDR2 YYEKEE (reference sequence). DNA of the CDR3: TGTGCCAGCAGCGGAACAGGGTTGGCTGAAGCTTTCTTT. This sequence encodes CASSGTGLAEAFF.

The chain is built from TRBV7-9 and TRBJ2-5; 16 nucleotides match TRBD2. The CDR3 totals 17 residues. The trim removed 5 bases at V and 5 bases at J, leaving 8 bases unmatched. Germline V gene data show CDR1 as SEHNR and CDR2 as FQNEAQ (reference sequence). The CDR3 reads CASSPGTSGRARETQYF. The CDR3 region has the DNA TGTGCCAGCAGCCCGGGGACTAGCGGGAGGGCCAGGGAGACCCAGTACTTC.

This chain connects TRBV25-1 to TRBJ2-2; 8 nucleotides match TRBD1. The CDR3 covers 15 residues. J lost 3 bases, V lost 3 bases, and 3 bases had no gene match. Germline CDR1 MGHDK, CDR2 SYGVNS. The CDR3 nucleotides are TGTGCCAGCAGTGATCAGGGGGCGGACACCGGGGAGCTGTTTTTT. It translates to CASSDQGADTGELFF.

The V and J genes are TRBV5-6 and TRBJ1-5, with D possibly matching TRBD1 (6 bases). Looked up from germline, CDR1 is SGHDT and CDR2 is YYEEEE. This CDR3 is built from 16 residues. V was trimmed by 1 base and J by 5 bases, leaving 16 bases between them. DNA for the CDR3: TGTGCCAGCAGCTTGTTCCGAACAGGGAAGGATCAGCCCCAGCATTTT. This translates into CASSLFRTGKDQPQHF.

The chain joins TRBV7-9 to TRBJ2-7; TRBD2 agrees at 13 bases. With V trimmed by 5 bases and J by 3 bases, 4 bases remained unmatched. This CDR3 has 15 amino acids. From germline, CDR1 is SEHNR and CDR2 FQNEAQ (reference sequence). The CDR3 loop is CASSTRTSGSYEQYF. The CDR3 DNA is TGTGCCAGCAGCACTAGGACTAGCGGGAGCTACGAGCAGTACTTC.

The J gene is TRBJ2-1, the V gene TRBV18; D remains ambiguous. V dropped 2 bases and J dropped 8 bases, with 10 bases sitting between them. CDR1 and CDR2 (germline): KGHSH, LQKENI. This CDR3 is 13 amino acids long. The CDR3 bases are TGTGCCAGCTCACCATCACTTCTCCATGAGCAGTTCTTC. This gives the protein CASSPSLLHEQFF.

The chain carries TRBV2 and TRBJ1-2, with TRBD1 matching over 7 bases. V shed 3 bases, J shed 7 bases, and the junction held 8 bases outside the gene matches. CDR3 length: 14 amino acids. Germline V gives CDR1 SNHLY, CDR2 FYNNEI. The CDR3 region is CASSEDRLDVGYTF. In DNA form, the CDR3 reads TGTGCCAGCAGTGAGGACAGGCTTGATGTTGGCTACACCTTC.

The V and J genes are TRBV7-8 and TRBJ1-5; 8 positions agree with TRBD1. Per the germline V gene, CDR1 is SGHVS and CDR2 is FQNEAQ. Germline trimming cut 6 bases from V and 3 bases from J; bases unmatched to any gene: 4. The CDR3 loop spans 14 amino acids. The CDR3 nucleotides are TGTGCCAGCAGTACGGACAGGGTCAATCAGCCCCAGCATTTT. Residues: CASSTDRVNQPQHF. The full variable domain, its missing parts supplied by reference TRBV7-8 and TRBJ1-5, is GAGVSQSPRYKVAKRGQDVALRCDPISGHVSLFWYQQALGQGPEFLTYFQNEAQLDKSGLPSDRFFAERPEGSVSTLKIQRTQQEDSAVYLCASSTDRVNQPQHFGDGTRLSIL.

The CDR3 DNA reads TGTGCCAGCAGCGCGGGACAGGTTAACGAGCAGTACTTC. It yields the protein CASSAGQVNEQYF. This chain connects TRBV7-9 to TRBJ2-7, with 8 bases that match TRBD1. Germline assignment: CDR1 SEHNR and CDR2 FQNEAQ (reference sequence). This CDR3 has 13 amino acids. After removal of 5 bases from V and 5 bases from J, the junction contained 5 bases not matched to a gene.

The rearrangement links TRBV11-2 to TRBJ2-7, with D perhaps TRBD1 (6 bases). Germline lookup yields CDR1 SGHAT and CDR2 FQNNGV. The CDR3 loop spans 14 amino acids. V gave up 3 bases and J gave up 2 bases, with 11 bases separating them. The CDR3 spells CASSFQGSTYEQYV. CDR3 in DNA: TGTGCCAGCAGCTTCCAGGGGTCGACCTACGAGCAGTACGTC.

The chain has TRBV4-1 and TRBJ2-6; D perhaps matches TRBD2 (5 bases). Trimming removed 5 bases at V and 4 bases at J, with 12 bases between. The CDR3 runs 15 residues. Per germline, CDR1 MGHRA and CDR2 YSYEKL. The CDR3 loop reads CASSTRTGGANVLTF. CDR3 coding DNA: TGCGCCAGCAGCACGCGGACGGGGGGGGCCAACGTCCTGACTTTC.

The chain recombines TRBV7-2 with TRBJ1-2; D is perhaps TRBD1 (5 bases). Germline V gene lookup returns CDR1 SGHTA and CDR2 FQGNSA. The CDR3 is 14 residues long. Trimming shortened V by 2 bases and J by 6 bases, and 13 bases separated the two germline ends. CDR3 amino acids: CASSLSSREDGYTF. In DNA, the CDR3 is TGTGCCAGCAGCTTAAGCTCCAGGGAGGATGGCTACACCTTC.

This clone was found a few times. This chain connects TRBV19 to TRBJ1-5; D perhaps matches TRBD1 (5 bases). Germline loops: CDR1 LNHDA, CDR2 SQIVND (reference sequence). Trimming removed 3 bases from V and 3 bases from J, with 12 bases in between. This CDR3 spans 15 amino acids. This chain's CDR3 is CASSISGTYNQPQHF. The CDR3 DNA reads TGTGCCAGTAGTATCTCCGGGACTTACAATCAGCCCCAGCATTTT.

The chain couples TRBV12-3 or TRBV12-4 to TRBJ2-2; TRBD2 is a possible D gene (5 bases). V was cut by 3 bases and J by 5 bases, with 7 bases left in between. The CDR3 runs 13 residues. The CDR3 sequence: CASSLGGTGELFF. Written as DNA, the CDR3 is TGTGCCAGCAGTTTGGGCGGGACCGGGGAGCTGTTTTTT.

The gene calls are TRBV9 and TRBJ2-1; 10 bases are shared with TRBD2. Germline CDR1 reads SGDLS; CDR2 reads YYNGEE. The CDR3 length is 15 residues. V shed 0 bases and J 6 bases; nucleotides not matched to a gene: 3. The CDR3 reads CASSVASGSLNEQFF. CDR3 nucleotide sequence: TGTGCCAGCAGCGTAGCTAGCGGGAGCCTCAATGAGCAGTTCTTC.

This clone was recorded only once. This rearrangement joins TRBV29-1 to TRBJ2-7; 7 positions agree with TRBD2. The CDR3 runs to 14 residues. V lost 7 bases to trimming and J lost 2 bases; unmatched junction nucleotides: 11. In germline, CDR1 is SQVTM, CDR2 ANQGSEA. The CDR3 here is CSAEGAAGTYEQYF. CDR3 coding DNA: TGCAGCGCCGAAGGAGCAGCGGGAACCTACGAGCAGTACTTC.

The chain combines TRBV3-1 (or the pseudogene TRBV3-2) with TRBJ2-5; 7 bases fit TRBD2. CDR1 is LGHDT and CDR2 is YNNKEL in the germline V gene (reference sequence). The CDR3 totals 13 residues. Trimming at V came to 3 bases and at J to 14 bases, leaving 12 bases not matched to a gene. CDR3 nucleotides: TGTGCCAGCAGCCACAGCGGGGACTACATACTCTACTTC. This sequence encodes CASSHSGDYILYF.

The genes are TRBV3-1 (or the pseudogene TRBV3-2) and TRBJ2-1; D is unresolved. The V gene lost 3 bases and the J gene lost 0 bases, with 6 bases spanning the gap. CDR3 length equals 14 residues. The germline V gene has CDR1 LGHDT and CDR2 YNNKEL (reference sequence). In DNA, the CDR3 is TGTGCCAGCAGCCACGGTGCCTCCTACAATGAGCAGTTCTTC. This codes for CASSHGASYNEQFF.